What follows are 12 T cell receptor beta chains derived from one specimen sequenced in a study of CD8+CD57+ T cells in acquired aplastic anemia. Genomic DNA, serving as template, underwent TCR beta VDJ and CDR3 profiling. TCRdb processed the reads anew with MiXCR; each CDR3 protein has one entry. The sample lists roughly 180,000 distinct CDR3 sequences, under 70% seen once, with 46% in the top ten. The sequencing input was sorted CD4+, CD8+, or CD8+CD57+ T cells (not recorded which) from PBMCs. These receptors were obtained from a human donor with severe aplastic anemia or a healthy control (not recorded which).

About this clonotype: The CDR3 carries no conserved terminal phenylalanine or tryptophan, so it likely arises from a read error. This chain joins TRBV7-9 and TRBJ1-6; no reliable D call. Germline V lookup: CDR1 SEHNR, CDR2 FQNEAQ (reference sequence). Trimming shortened V by 2 bases and J by 9 bases, and 5 bases separated the two germline ends. The CDR3 consists of 12 residues. DNA of the CDR3: TGTGCCAGCAGCTTATCAACTTCACCCCTCCACCTT. This sequence encodes CASSLSTSPLHL.

The V call is TRBV19, the J call TRBJ1-5, with D unclear. The V end was cut by 3 bases, the J end by 9 bases, with 12 bases between. Germline values: CDR1 LNHDA, CDR2 SQIVND (reference sequence). The CDR3 has 13 amino acids. CDR3 amino acids: CASSITVNSPQHF. The CDR3 bases are TGTGCCAGTAGTATCACGGTCAATTCGCCCCAGCATTTT.

The V and J genes are TRBV20-1 and TRBJ1-2; the D is unclear. This CDR3 is built from 15 residues. Germline CDR1 DFQATT, CDR2 SNEGSKA (reference sequence). Deletions cut 2 bases from V and 6 bases from J, with 19 bases between. The CDR3 DNA follows: TGCAGTGCTAGACCCGAGGACGGGATATGGGATGGCTACACCTTC. This sequence encodes CSARPEDGIWDGYTF.

This clonotype was seen once. The chain employs TRBV7-3 and TRBJ1-5, with D possibly being TRBD1 (6 bases). V lost 6 bases and J lost 4, with 10 bases in between. The germline CDR1 and CDR2 sequences are SGHTA and FQGTGA. The CDR3 is 13 amino acids. CDR3: CASRGQLNQPQHF. DNA for the CDR3: TGTGCCAGCAGAGGACAGCTAAATCAGCCCCAGCATTTT.

The chain links TRBV5-1 to TRBJ2-5; 7 bases agree with TRBD1. The CDR3 totals 14 residues. The junction had 8 bases not matched to a gene; V was cut back by 4 bases and J by 5 bases. Germline values: CDR1 SGHRS, CDR2 YFSETQ. Here the CDR3 reads CASSTSTGMETQYF. CDR3 bases: TGCGCCAGCAGCACCTCGACAGGGATGGAGACCCAGTACTTC.

CDR3 sequence (DNA): TGCAGTGCTAGTTCGGGGGCCTACGAGCAGTACTTC. Protein: CSASSGAYEQYF. The chain links TRBV20-1 to TRBJ2-7; D may be TRBD2 (6 bases). Germline CDR1 reads DFQATT; CDR2 reads SNEGSKA (reference sequence). This CDR3 has 12 amino acids. Trimming pared 3 bases from V and 2 bases from J, leaving 8 bases between.

The rearrangement joins TRBV10-3 to TRBJ2-1; TRBD2 agrees at 12 bases. CDR1 ENHRY and CDR2 SYGVKD come from the germline V gene. The V and J ends lost 4 bases and 0 bases, in that order; junction bases with no gene match: 10. The CDR3 sequence is 19 residues long. The CDR3, as DNA: TGTGCCATCAGTGGAGCTAGCGGGGGGGCTTTATTCTCCTACAATGAGCAGTTCTTC. Translated, it gives CAISGASGGALFSYNEQFF.

V gene TRBV5-8 combines with J gene TRBJ2-1; D is tentatively TRBD1 or TRBD2 (6 bases each). The CDR3 contains 15 residues. The V and J ends lost 2 bases and 7 bases respectively, with 16 bases between them. The germline CDR1 and CDR2 sequences are SGHTS and YDEGEE. The chain's CDR3 is CASSLGGWRGNEQFF. The CDR3 bases are TGTGCCAGCAGCTTAGGGGGATGGAGGGGGAATGAGCAGTTCTTC.

The V and J genes are TRBV5-4 and TRBJ2-7; D possibly uses TRBD1 or TRBD2 (6 bases each). Looked up from germline, CDR1 is SGHNT and CDR2 is YYREEE (reference sequence). This CDR3 spans 14 amino acids. Trimming left V 5 bases short and J 3 bases short, with 15 bases between. For the CDR3, the DNA is TGTGCCAGCAGTTCAGACGGGGGCCTCTACGAGCAGTACTTC. Amino acid sequence: CASSSDGGLYEQYF.

This CDR3 reads CASSHETSGITYEQYF. The CDR3 nucleotides read TGCGCCAGCAGCCATGAGACTAGCGGGATTACCTACGAGCAGTACTTC. V gene TRBV10-1 combines with J gene TRBJ2-7; 11 bases align to TRBD2. This CDR3 is built from 16 residues. The V gene end was trimmed by 6 bases and the J gene end by 2 bases; junction bases not matched to a gene: 9. The germline CDR1 and CDR2 sequences are WNHNN and SYGVQD (reference sequence).

This chain links TRBV4-1 with TRBJ1-5; TRBD1 is a possible D gene (5 bases). The germline gives CDR1 MGHRA, CDR2 YSYEKL. This CDR3 contains 15 residues. V shed 1 base and J shed 3 bases, with 10 bases lying between them. DNA of the CDR3: TGCGCCAGCAGCCAAGGGGGCACAGTCAATCAGCCCCAGCATTTT. Translating it yields CASSQGGTVNQPQHF.

The CDR3 loop reads CSGGGGNEQFF. The CDR3 DNA sequence: TGCAGTGGCGGTGGAGGTAATGAGCAGTTCTTC. The rearrangement links TRBV20-1 to TRBJ2-7; a possible D gene is TRBD2 (5 bases). TRBJ2-1 explains the end of the DNA better; the J call may be wrong. The germline V gene encodes CDR1 DFQATT and CDR2 SNEGSKA (reference sequence). The CDR3 sequence is 11 residues long.